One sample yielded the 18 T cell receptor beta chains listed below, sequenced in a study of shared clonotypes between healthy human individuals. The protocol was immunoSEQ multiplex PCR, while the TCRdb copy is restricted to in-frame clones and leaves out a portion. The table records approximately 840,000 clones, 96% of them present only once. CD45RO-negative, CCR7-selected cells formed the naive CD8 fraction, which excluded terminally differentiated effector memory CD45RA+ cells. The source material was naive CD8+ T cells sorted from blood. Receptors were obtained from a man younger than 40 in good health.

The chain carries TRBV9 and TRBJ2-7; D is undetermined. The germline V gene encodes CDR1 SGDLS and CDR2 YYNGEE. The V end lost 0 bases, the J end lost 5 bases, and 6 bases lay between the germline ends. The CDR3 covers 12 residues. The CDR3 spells CASSVAGDEQYF. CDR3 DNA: TGTGCCAGCAGCGTAGCAGGAGACGAGCAGTACTTC.

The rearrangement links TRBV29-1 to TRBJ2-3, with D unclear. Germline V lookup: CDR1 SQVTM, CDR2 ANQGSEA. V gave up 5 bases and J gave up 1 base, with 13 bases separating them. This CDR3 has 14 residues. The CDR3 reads CSVTPGEGTDTQYF. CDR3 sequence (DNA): TGCAGCGTTACCCCTGGAGAGGGCACAGATACGCAGTATTTT.

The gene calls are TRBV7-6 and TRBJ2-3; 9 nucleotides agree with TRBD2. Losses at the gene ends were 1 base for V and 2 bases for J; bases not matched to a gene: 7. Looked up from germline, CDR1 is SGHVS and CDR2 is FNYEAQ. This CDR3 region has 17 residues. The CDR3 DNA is TGTGCCAGCAGCTTAGTCCCAGCGGGAGGTAACACAGATACGCAGTATTTT. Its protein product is CASSLVPAGGNTDTQYF.

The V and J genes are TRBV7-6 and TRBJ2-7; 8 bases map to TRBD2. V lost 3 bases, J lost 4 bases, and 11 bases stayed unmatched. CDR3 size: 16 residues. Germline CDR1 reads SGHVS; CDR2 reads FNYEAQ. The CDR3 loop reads CASSLVAGTPTYEQYF. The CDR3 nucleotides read TGTGCCAGCAGCTTGGTAGCGGGAACTCCAACATACGAGCAGTACTTC. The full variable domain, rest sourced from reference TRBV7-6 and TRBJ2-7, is GAGVSQSPRYKVTKRGQDVALRCDPISGHVSLYWYRQALGQGPEFLTYFNYEAQQDKSGLPNDRFSAERPEGSISTLTIQRTEQRDSAMYRCASSLVAGTPTYEQYFGPGTRLTVT.

Here the CDR3 DNA reads TGTGCCAGCAGCGTAGCGGGACAGGGTTTAAATGAGCAGTTCTTC. Its protein is CASSVAGQGLNEQFF. The V call is TRBV9, the J call TRBJ2-1, with 9 bases fitting TRBD1. V was clipped by 0 bases and J by 7 bases; unmatched bases: 5. The CDR3 loop spans 15 amino acids. Germline values: CDR1 SGDLS, CDR2 YYNGEE. Based on the CDR3 plus reference TRBV9 and TRBJ2-1, the full variable domain is DSGVTQTPKHLITATGQRVTLRCSPRSGDLSVYWYQQSLDQGLQFLIQYYNGEERAKGNILERFSAQQFPDLHSELNLSSLELGDSALYFCASSVAGQGLNEQFFGPGTRLTVL.

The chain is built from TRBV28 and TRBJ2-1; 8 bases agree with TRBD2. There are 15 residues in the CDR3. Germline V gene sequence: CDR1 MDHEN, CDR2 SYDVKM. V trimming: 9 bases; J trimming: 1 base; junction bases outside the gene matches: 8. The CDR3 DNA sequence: TGTGCCAGTGCGACTTCTAGCGGGTCCTACAATGAGCAGTTCTTC. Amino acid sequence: CASATSSGSYNEQFF.

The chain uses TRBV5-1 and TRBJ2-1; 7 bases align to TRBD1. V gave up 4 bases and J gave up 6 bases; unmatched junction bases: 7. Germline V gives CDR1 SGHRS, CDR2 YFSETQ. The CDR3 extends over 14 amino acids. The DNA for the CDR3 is TGCGCCAGCAGCGTGCGACAGGGATTCAATGAGCAGTTCTTC. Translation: CASSVRQGFNEQFF.

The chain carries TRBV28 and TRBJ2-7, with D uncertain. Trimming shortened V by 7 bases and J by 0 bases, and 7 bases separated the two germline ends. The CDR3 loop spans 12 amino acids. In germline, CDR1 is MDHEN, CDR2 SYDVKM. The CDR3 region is CASMSSSYEQYF. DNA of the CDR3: TGTGCCAGCATGAGCAGCTCCTACGAGCAGTACTTC.

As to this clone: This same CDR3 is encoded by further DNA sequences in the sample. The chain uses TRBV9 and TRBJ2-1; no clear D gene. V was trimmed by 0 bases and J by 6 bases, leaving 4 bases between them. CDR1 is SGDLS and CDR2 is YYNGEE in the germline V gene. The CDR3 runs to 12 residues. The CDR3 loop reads CASSVGSNEQFF. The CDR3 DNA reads TGTGCCAGCAGCGTAGGTAGCAATGAGCAGTTCTTC.

CDR3 sequence reads: CASCLSGRNNEQFF. DNA for the CDR3: TGTGCCAGCTGCCTCAGCGGGAGGAACAATGAGCAGTTCTTC. This chain uses TRBV14 with TRBJ2-1, with 9 positions matching TRBD2. Trimming at V came to 8 bases and at J to 5 bases, leaving 7 bases not matched to a gene. The CDR3 totals 14 residues. The V gene's germline CDR1 is SGHDN and CDR2 FVKESK.

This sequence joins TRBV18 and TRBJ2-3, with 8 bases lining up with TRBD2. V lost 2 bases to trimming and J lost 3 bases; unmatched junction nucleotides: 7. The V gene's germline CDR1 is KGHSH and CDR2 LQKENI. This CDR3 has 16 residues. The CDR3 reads CASSPSETSATDTQYF. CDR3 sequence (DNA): TGTGCCAGCTCACCATCGGAGACTAGCGCAACAGATACGCAGTATTTT.

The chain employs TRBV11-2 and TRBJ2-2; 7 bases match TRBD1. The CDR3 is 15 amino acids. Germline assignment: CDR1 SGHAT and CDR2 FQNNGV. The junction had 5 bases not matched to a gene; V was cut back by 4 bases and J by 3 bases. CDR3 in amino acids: CASSSETGYTGELFF. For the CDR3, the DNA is TGTGCCAGCAGCTCCGAGACAGGGTACACCGGGGAGCTGTTTTTT.

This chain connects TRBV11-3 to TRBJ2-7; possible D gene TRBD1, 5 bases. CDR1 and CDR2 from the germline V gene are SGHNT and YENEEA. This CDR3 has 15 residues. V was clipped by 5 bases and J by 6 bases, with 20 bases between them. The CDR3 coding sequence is TGTGCCAGCAGCAGGGGCCCAGAATTGGGTTCCGAGCAGTACTTC. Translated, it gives CASSRGPELGSEQYF.

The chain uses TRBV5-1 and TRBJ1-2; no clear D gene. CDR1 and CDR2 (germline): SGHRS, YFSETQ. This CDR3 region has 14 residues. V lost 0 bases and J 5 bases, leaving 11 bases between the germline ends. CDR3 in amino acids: CASSLAVLGYGYTF. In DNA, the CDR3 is TGCGCCAGCAGCTTGGCGGTCCTGGGGTATGGCTACACCTTC.

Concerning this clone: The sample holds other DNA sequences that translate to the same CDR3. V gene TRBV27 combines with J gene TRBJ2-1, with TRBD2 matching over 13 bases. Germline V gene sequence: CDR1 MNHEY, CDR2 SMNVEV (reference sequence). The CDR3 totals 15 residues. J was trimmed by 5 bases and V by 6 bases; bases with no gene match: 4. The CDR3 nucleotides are TGTGCCAGCAGCGATGGGACTAGCGGGAACAATGAGCAGTTCTTC. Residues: CASSDGTSGNNEQFF.

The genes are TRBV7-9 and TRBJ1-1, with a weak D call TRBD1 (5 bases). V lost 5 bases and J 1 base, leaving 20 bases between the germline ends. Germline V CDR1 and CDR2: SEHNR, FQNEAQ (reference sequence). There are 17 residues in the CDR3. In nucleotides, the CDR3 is TGTGCCAGCAGCACAAGCTCCCACACAGGCGGGAACACTGAAGCTTTCTTT. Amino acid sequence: CASSTSSHTGGNTEAFF.

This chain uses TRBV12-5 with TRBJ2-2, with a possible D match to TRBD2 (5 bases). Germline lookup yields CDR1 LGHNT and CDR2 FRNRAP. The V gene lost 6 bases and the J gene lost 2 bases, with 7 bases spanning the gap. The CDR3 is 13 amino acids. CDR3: CASGGENTGELFF. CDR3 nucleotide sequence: TGTGCTAGTGGGGGAGAAAACACCGGGGAGCTGTTTTTT.

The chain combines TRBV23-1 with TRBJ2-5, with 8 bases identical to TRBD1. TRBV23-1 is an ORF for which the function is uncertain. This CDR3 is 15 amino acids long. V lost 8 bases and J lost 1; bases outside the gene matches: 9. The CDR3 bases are TGCGCCAGCGAGACAGGGGTTGAAGGCCAAGAGACCCAGTACTTC. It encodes CASETGVEGQETQYF.